The T cell receptor (beta chain) under discussion was sequenced for a study of response to subunit inactivated influenza vaccine. The study, taken as a whole, reports: The authors put forward the suggestion that each seasonal influenza vaccination may bring in only a limited number of new T cells.

This clonotype was seen ten or more times. Its target is unknown. Each CDR3 protein is one row after TCRdb ran MiXCR on the RT-PCR reads. In the table there are approximately 500,000 distinct CDR3 sequences, 10% to 15% of which are singletons. Sequenced here: PBMCs from blood, sampled 35 to 45 days after vaccination. The origin of this receptor is a man aged 50 or older who received an inactivated influenza vaccine.

The CDR3 region is CASSQEEVSGFYNEQFF. The CDR3 DNA follows: TGCGCCAGCAGCCAAGAGGAAGTTAGCGGGTTCTACAATGAGCAGTTCTTC. The chain links TRBV4-1 to TRBJ2-1; 7 nucleotides align to TRBD2. Germline CDR1 and CDR2: MGHRA and YSYEKL. The CDR3 runs 17 residues. V lost 0 bases and J lost 3; bases outside the gene matches: 8.